This T cell receptor (beta chain) was found in a study of blood T cell repertoires in COVID-19. For the study at large: T cells, B-cell-depleted T cells, or PBMCs supplied cDNA or gDNA.

Here immunoSEQ multiplex PCR was the method, and the copy in TCRdb shows in-frame clones only, minus some. This table holds roughly 400,000 clones, about 87% found once. This clone occurred once. Trimming stripped 6 bases from V and 3 bases from J, with 14 bases between. There are 14 residues in the CDR3. Per germline, CDR1 SNHLY and CDR2 FYNNEI. The specimen was PBMCs or T cells enriched from blood (not recorded which). The chain carries TRBV2 and TRBJ1-1; D gene ambiguous. This sequence originates from a woman between 45 and 60 years old who had recovered from COVID-19. For the CDR3, the DNA is TGTGCCAGCAGCGACTTGGAGTCCCACACTGAAGCTTTCTTT. Its protein is CASSDLESHTEAFF.